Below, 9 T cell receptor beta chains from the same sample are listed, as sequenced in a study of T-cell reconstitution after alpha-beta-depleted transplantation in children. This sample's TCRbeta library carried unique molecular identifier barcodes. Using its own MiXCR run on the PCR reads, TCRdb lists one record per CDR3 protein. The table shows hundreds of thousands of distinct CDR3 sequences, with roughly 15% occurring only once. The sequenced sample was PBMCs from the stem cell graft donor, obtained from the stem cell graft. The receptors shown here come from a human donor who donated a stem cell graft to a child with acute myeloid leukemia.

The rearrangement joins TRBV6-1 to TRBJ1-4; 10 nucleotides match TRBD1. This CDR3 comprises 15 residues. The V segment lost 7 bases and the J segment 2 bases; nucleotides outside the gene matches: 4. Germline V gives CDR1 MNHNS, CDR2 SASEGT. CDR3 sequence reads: CASTRTGGTNEKLFF. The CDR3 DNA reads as TGTGCCAGCACCCGGACAGGGGGGACTAATGAAAAACTGTTTTTT.

For the CDR3, the DNA is TGTGCCAGCAGCTCCGGACATAACTACGAGCAGTACTTC. Translation: CASSSGHNYEQYF. J is TRBJ2-7 and V is TRBV7-2; a weak D match, TRBD1 (5 bases). Germline V lookup: CDR1 SGHTA, CDR2 FQGNSA. This CDR3 has 13 residues. The V end lost 4 bases, the J end lost 3 bases, and 10 bases lay between the germline ends.

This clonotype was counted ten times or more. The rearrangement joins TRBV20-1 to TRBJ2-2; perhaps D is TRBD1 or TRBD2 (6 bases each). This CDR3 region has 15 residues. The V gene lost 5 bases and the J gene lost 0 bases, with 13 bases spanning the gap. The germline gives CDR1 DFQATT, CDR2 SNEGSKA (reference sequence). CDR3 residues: CSALRGGPNTGELFF. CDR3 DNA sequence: TGCAGTGCTCTCAGGGGAGGACCGAACACCGGGGAGCTGTTTTTT.

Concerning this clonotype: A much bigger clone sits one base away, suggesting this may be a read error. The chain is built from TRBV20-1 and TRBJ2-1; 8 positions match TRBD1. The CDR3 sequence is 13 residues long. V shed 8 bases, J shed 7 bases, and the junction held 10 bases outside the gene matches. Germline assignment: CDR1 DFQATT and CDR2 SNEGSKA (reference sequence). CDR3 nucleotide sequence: TGCAGTACTAACCGGGACAGGCCGAATGAGCAGTTCTTC. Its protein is CSTNRDRPNEQFF.

The CDR3 DNA sequence: TGTGCCAGCAGCCCGGGACTAGGGTTTGGGGATGAGCAGTTCTTC. This codes for CASSPGLGFGDEQFF. The J gene is TRBJ2-1, the V gene TRBV12-3 or TRBV12-4; 8 bases map to TRBD2. After removal of 6 bases from V and 8 bases from J, the junction contained 12 bases not matched to a gene. This CDR3 has 15 amino acids.

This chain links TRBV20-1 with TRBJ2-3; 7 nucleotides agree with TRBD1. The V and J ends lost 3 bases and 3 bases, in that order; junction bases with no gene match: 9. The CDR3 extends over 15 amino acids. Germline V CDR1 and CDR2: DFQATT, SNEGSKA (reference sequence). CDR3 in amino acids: CSASTGEGWTDTQYF. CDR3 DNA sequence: TGCAGTGCTAGTACAGGGGAAGGATGGACAGATACGCAGTATTTT.

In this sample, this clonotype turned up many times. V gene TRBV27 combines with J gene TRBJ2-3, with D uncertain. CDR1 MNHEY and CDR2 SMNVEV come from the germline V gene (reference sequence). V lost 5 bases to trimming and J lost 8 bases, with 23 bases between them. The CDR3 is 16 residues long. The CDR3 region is CASSPDGGGLKVTQYF. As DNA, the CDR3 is TGTGCCAGCAGTCCTGACGGCGGTGGGCTGAAAGTTACGCAGTATTTT.

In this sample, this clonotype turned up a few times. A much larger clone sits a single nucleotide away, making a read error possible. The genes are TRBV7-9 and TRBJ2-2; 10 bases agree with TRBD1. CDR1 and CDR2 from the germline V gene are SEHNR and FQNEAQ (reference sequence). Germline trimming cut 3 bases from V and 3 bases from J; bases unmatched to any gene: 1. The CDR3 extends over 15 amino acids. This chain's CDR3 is CASSLGTGDTGELFF. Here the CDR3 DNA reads TGTGCCAGCAGCTTGGGGACAGGGGACACCGGGGAGCTGTTTTTT.

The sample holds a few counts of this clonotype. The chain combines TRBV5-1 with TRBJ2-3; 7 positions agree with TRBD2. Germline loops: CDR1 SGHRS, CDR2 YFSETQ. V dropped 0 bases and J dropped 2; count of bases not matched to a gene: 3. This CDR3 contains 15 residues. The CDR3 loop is CASSLEAGNTDTQYF. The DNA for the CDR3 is TGCGCCAGCAGCTTGGAAGCGGGGAACACAGATACGCAGTATTTT.